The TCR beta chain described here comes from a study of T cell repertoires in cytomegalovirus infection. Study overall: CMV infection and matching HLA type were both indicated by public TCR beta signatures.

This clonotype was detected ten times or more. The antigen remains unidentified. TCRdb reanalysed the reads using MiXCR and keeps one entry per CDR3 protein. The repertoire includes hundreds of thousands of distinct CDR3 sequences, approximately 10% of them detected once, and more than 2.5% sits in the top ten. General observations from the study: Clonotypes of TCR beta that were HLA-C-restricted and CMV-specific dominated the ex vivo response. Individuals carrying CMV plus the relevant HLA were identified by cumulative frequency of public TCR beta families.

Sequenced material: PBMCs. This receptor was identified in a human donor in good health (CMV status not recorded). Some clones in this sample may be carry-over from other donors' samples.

The CDR3 coding sequence is TGCAGTGCTATTCCGGCGGGGAGCAATCAGCCCCAGCATTTT. Its protein product is CSAIPAGSNQPQHF. The rearrangement links TRBV20-1 to TRBJ1-5; unclear D gene. The ends were cut back, 4 bases at V and 1 base at J, with 11 bases in the middle. The CDR3 covers 14 residues. The V gene's germline CDR1 is DFQATT and CDR2 SNEGSKA (reference sequence).